This TCR beta chain was observed in a study of glioma-infiltrating T cells after dendritic cell vaccination. Whole-study context: Autologous tumor lysate was loaded overnight onto monocyte-derived dendritic cells grown approximately seven days with IL-4 and GM-CSF.

Time point given: after dendritic cell vaccination, including at tumor progression/relapse. The germline CDR1 and CDR2 sequences are SNHLY and FYNNEI. This CDR3 region has 15 residues. The junction had 7 bases not matched to a gene; V was cut back by 4 bases and J by 6 bases. A few counts support this clone. Amplification used 60 V beta primers and 13 J beta primers. This table comes from immunoSEQ multiplex PCR, and its TCRdb copy is limited to in-frame clones, with some not included. The data show over 90,000 clones, more than 70% seen once. The chain is built from TRBV2 and TRBJ1-5; 9 bases agree with TRBD1. Here the sequenced sample was blood, taken after dendritic cell vaccination. The sequence derives from a human donor with glioblastoma. The CDR3 here is CASSGGQGGTQPQHF. DNA of the CDR3: TGTGCCAGCAGTGGGGGACAGGGTGGTACTCAGCCCCAGCATTTT. Supplemented by reference TRBV2 and TRBJ1-5, the full variable domain reads EPEVTQTPSHQVTQMGQEVILRCVPISNHLYFYWYRQILGQKVEFLVSFYNNEISEKSEIFDDQFSVERPDGSNFTLKIRSTKLEDSAMYFCASSGGQGGTQPQHFGDGTRLSIL.